The rows below give T cell receptor beta chains drawn from one sample of a study of CXCR3-negative and CXCR3-positive naive CD8 T cells. TCRdb re-called the 5' RACE reads and shows each CDR3 protein once, DNA omitted. Found here are 37,000 or so distinct CDR3 sequences; the top ten clones hold 7% to 8%. The sequenced sample consisted of memory CD8+ T cells from blood. The receptors shown here come from a human donor in good health. Some clones in this sample may be carry-over from other donors' samples. CDR3s include the opening cysteine and the closing phenylalanine or tryptophan. The size entry is marked missing in some rows and otherwise reads once, few, many or a size class.

clone_size,j_call,v_call,cdr3_aa
.,TRBJ2-1,TRBV29-1,CSVEAERYDRGGETQYF
.,TRBJ2-2,TRBV30,CAWSGLGRKPGELFF
.,TRBJ2-7,TRBV28,CASSTRGTGAYEQYF
.,TRBJ2-1,TRBV20-1,CSARFLWDRGFGEQFF
.,TRBJ2-1,TRBV29-1,CSEGTDSYNEQFF
.,TRBJ1-1,TRBV10-3,CAISEGQGGTEAFF
medium-sized,TRBJ1-2,TRBV12-3/TRBV12-4,CASRYGQGQDYGYTF
medium-sized,TRBJ2-3,TRBV6-4,CASSDSRDRGTDTQYF
medium-sized,TRBJ2-3,TRBV29-1,CSAPDTNTDTQYF
.,TRBJ2-3,TRBV29-1,CSAGGVTISGRADTQYF
.,TRBJ1-1,TRBV7-9,CASSLRNGQGDTEAFF
.,TRBJ2-3,TRBV7-6,CASSLGGGATDTQYF
.,TRBJ1-2,TRBV7-2,CASSSGTDGGYTF
.,TRBJ2-1,TRBV6-2/TRBV6-3,CASSYTEERDLFF
.,TRBJ2-7,TRBV29-1,CSARDLGAYEQYF
.,TRBJ1-2,TRBV29-1,CSVPPVLGGNYGYTF
.,TRBJ2-5,TRBV14,CASSPQSGGETQYF
.,TRBJ2-3,TRBV12-3/TRBV12-4,CASSLLIRDTQYF
.,TRBJ2-7,TRBV27,CASGISGIYEQYF
.,TRBJ2-1,TRBV13,CASSLVSPVFF
.,TRBJ2-7,TRBV6-5,CASSPGLAGVQSYEQYF
.,TRBJ2-1,TRBV28,CASSLGGSQYNEQFF
.,TRBJ2-5,TRBV20-1,CSAREIGQRGETQYF
.,TRBJ2-7,TRBV7-2,CASSLPASGEPSYEQYF
.,TRBJ2-7,TRBV6-5,CASSYAGGGYEQYF
.,TRBJ2-3,TRBV6-6,CASSFTRTDTQYF
.,TRBJ2-1,TRBV29-1,CSVEGLAYNEQFF
.,TRBJ1-2,TRBV20-1,CSARDREKFYGYTF
.,TRBJ2-7,TRBV23-1,CASSHDYSYEQYF
.,TRBJ2-4,TRBV29-1,CSVEKDAGTYF
.,TRBJ1-1,TRBV29-1,CSVSVVTEAFF
.,TRBJ2-2,TRBV7-7,CASSPLSDTGELFF
.,TRBJ2-7,TRBV20-1,CSARDTDLIKQYF
.,TRBJ1-2,TRBV9,CASGGEGHEGYTF
.,TRBJ1-5,TRBV7-3,CASSLVPEAGDNQPQHF
.,TRBJ2-2,TRBV9,CASSEMGWRSGELFF
.,TRBJ2-7,TRBV28,CASSSAQGMKNEQYF
.,TRBJ2-7,TRBV28,CASSHPPRVPNIVIYEQYF